This is a list of T cell receptor beta chains from one sample in a study of cytomegalovirus exposure and HLA in healthy donors. The data were produced by immunoSEQ multiplex PCR, yet TCRdb's version contains in-frame clones alone and is incomplete. The sample consists of 120,000 to 150,000 clones, roughly 73% of them appearing once. The sequenced sample consisted of PBMCs. The source is a human donor in good health. CDR3s include the opening cysteine and the closing phenylalanine or tryptophan. D genes are given only for firm matches. Rows may omit the clone size; those that give it use once, few, many or a size class.

J: TRBJ2-1
size: NA
V: TRBV5-4
D: TRBD1
DNA: TGTGCCAGCAGCTCACTCCGGGACAGGGGGGATGAGCAGTTCTTC
CDR3: CASSSLRDRGDEQFF

J: TRBJ1-1
size: few
V: TRBV7-9
D: NA
DNA: TGTGCCAGCAGCTTTACAGGGACCAACACTGAAGCTTTCTTT
CDR3: CASSFTGTNTEAFF

J: TRBJ2-7
size: NA
V: TRBV5-1
D: TRBD2
DNA: TGCGCCAGCAGCTTCACTAGCGGAGCTTACGAGCAGTACTTC
CDR3: CASSFTSGAYEQYF

J: TRBJ1-4
size: NA
V: TRBV21-1
D: NA
DNA: TGTGCCAGCAGCAAAGGTGGAGGACAGGGACGGGACGAAAAACTGTTTTTT
CDR3: CASSKGGGQGRDEKLFF

J: TRBJ1-3
size: NA
V: TRBV7-2
D: NA
DNA: TGTGCCAGCAGCCGACAGACTGGAAACACCATATATTTT
CDR3: CASSRQTGNTIYF

J: TRBJ2-5
size: NA
V: TRBV2
D: TRBD2
DNA: TGTGCCAGCACGACGGGACTAGCGGGGGGAGAGACCCAGTACTTC
CDR3: CASTTGLAGGETQYF

J: TRBJ2-7
size: NA
V: TRBV19
D: TRBD1
DNA: TGTGCCAGTAGTGGAAGAGGACAGGCGACCTACGAGCAGTACTTC
CDR3: CASSGRGQATYEQYF

J: TRBJ2-2
size: NA
V: TRBV7-8
D: NA
DNA: TGTGCCAGCAGCCCCGGGACACTCACCGGGGAGCTGTTTTTT
CDR3: CASSPGTLTGELFF

J: TRBJ2-3
size: NA
V: TRBV6-1
D: TRBD2
DNA: TGTGCCAGCAGTGAAAGGGTAGCGGGGATACCGAAGTATTTT
CDR3: CASSERVAGIPKYF

J: TRBJ2-7
size: NA
V: TRBV5-1
D: TRBD2
DNA: TGCGCCAGCAGCTTGGCCTCTAGCGGGACCAGCTACGAGCAGTACTTC
CDR3: CASSLASSGTSYEQYF

J: TRBJ1-6
size: NA
V: TRBV6-6
D: TRBD1
DNA: TGTGCCAGCAGTTACGCTCCGACAGGGGCAAATTCACCCCTCCACTTT
CDR3: CASSYAPTGANSPLHF

J: TRBJ2-7
size: NA
V: TRBV27
D: NA
DNA: TGTGCCAGCAGTCTTACAGGGATCTACGAGCAGTACTTC
CDR3: CASSLTGIYEQYF

J: TRBJ1-1
size: NA
V: TRBV6-5
D: NA
DNA: TGTGCCAGCATAAGGGGAGACGGGGGAGCTTTCTTT
CDR3: CASIRGDGGAFF

J: TRBJ2-2
size: NA
V: TRBV5-1
D: TRBD1
DNA: TGCGCCAGCAGTCTCAGGGGGCTCGGGGAGCTGTTTTTT
CDR3: CASSLRGLGELFF

J: TRBJ2-2
size: NA
V: TRBV19
D: NA
DNA: TGTGCCAGTAGAAACCATACAGGGAAATCGAACACCGGGGAGCTGTTTTTT
CDR3: CASRNHTGKSNTGELFF

J: TRBJ1-1
size: few
V: TRBV10-3
D: NA
DNA: TGTGCCATCAGTGAGGCTGAGAGGGCGGCAGCTTTCTTT
CDR3: CAISEAERAAAFF

J: TRBJ2-1
size: NA
V: TRBV5-3
D: NA
DNA: TGTGCCAGAAGCCCTAGGGAGCGGTACAATGAGCAGTTCTTC
CDR3: CARSPRERYNEQFF

J: TRBJ2-3
size: NA
V: TRBV2
D: TRBD1
DNA: TGTGCCAGCAGCCCGGGACAGGGGGTTGGTACGCAGTATTTT
CDR3: CASSPGQGVGTQYF

J: TRBJ1-5
size: few
V: TRBV6-1
D: NA
DNA: TGTGCCAGCAGTGAAGCGGGCAGTAGCAATCAGCCCCAGCATTTT
CDR3: CASSEAGSSNQPQHF

J: TRBJ1-1
size: NA
V: TRBV27
D: NA
DNA: TGTGCCAGCAGTGAAAGGGGGTTCTACACTGAAGCTTTCTTT
CDR3: CASSERGFYTEAFF

J: TRBJ1-1
size: NA
V: TRBV7-6
D: NA
DNA: TGTGCCAGCAGTCAGGCAGGGGAGGGAACTGAAGCTTTCTTT
CDR3: CASSQAGEGTEAFF

J: TRBJ2-7
size: NA
V: TRBV6-1
D: TRBD1
DNA: TGTGCCAGCAGTGACATAGGACAGGGAATCAGTCGGCAGTACTTC
CDR3: CASSDIGQGISRQYF

J: TRBJ2-7
size: NA
V: TRBV4-1
D: NA
DNA: TGCGCCAGCAGCCAAGTTGGCGGTCTTGGGTACGAGCAGTACTTC
CDR3: CASSQVGGLGYEQYF

J: TRBJ1-1
size: NA
V: TRBV28
D: TRBD1
DNA: TGTGCCAGCAGGGAGACAGGGATGAACACTGAAGCTTTCTTT
CDR3: CASRETGMNTEAFF

J: TRBJ2-1
size: NA
V: TRBV5-6
D: TRBD2
DNA: TGTGCCAGCAGCTTAAGCGGGGATGACTACAATGAGCAGTTCTTC
CDR3: CASSLSGDDYNEQFF

J: TRBJ2-1
size: NA
V: TRBV11-3
D: TRBD1
DNA: TGTGCCAGCAGCTCCTCCCGGACAGGGCATGAGCAGTTCTTC
CDR3: CASSSSRTGHEQFF

J: TRBJ1-6
size: NA
V: TRBV4-1
D: NA
DNA: TGCGCCAGCAGCCAAGACCTGACAGGTTTTAGTTCACCCCTCCACTTT
CDR3: CASSQDLTGFSSPLHF

J: TRBJ2-1
size: NA
V: TRBV18
D: TRBD2
DNA: TGTGCCAGCTCACCAGGACTAGCGGGCGGTCATGAGCAGTTCTTC
CDR3: CASSPGLAGGHEQFF

J: TRBJ2-2
size: NA
V: TRBV2
D: TRBD1
DNA: TGTGCCAGGCGTTGGACAGGGACGAACACCGGGGAGCTGTTTTTT
CDR3: CARRWTGTNTGELFF

J: TRBJ2-5
size: NA
V: TRBV6-5
D: TRBD1
DNA: TGTGCCAGCAGTTACTCGACAGGGTCCTCCCAAGAGACCCAGTACTTC
CDR3: CASSYSTGSSQETQYF

J: TRBJ1-5
size: once
V: TRBV23-1
D: NA
DNA: TGCGCCAGAATCAGGGAGGGGCCTTATAGCAATCAGCCCCAGCATTTT
CDR3: CARIREGPYSNQPQHF

J: TRBJ2-7
size: NA
V: TRBV29-1
D: NA
DNA: TGCAGCGGCGTCGACTGGGGGGACGGCGAGCAGTACTTC
CDR3: CSGVDWGDGEQYF

J: TRBJ2-7
size: NA
V: TRBV11-2
D: TRBD2
DNA: TGTGCCAGCAGCTTAGGGATGGGACTAGCCGACCTAAAACGGCAGTACTTC
CDR3: CASSLGMGLADLKRQYF

J: TRBJ1-3
size: NA
V: TRBV6-6
D: NA
DNA: TGTGCCAGCAGTTACGGCGTGCCCCAGGGCAACACCATATATTTT
CDR3: CASSYGVPQGNTIYF

J: TRBJ2-1
size: NA
V: TRBV19
D: TRBD2
DNA: TGTGCCACCAGACAGCGGGGTCCCTCCTACAATGAGCAGTTCTTC
CDR3: CATRQRGPSYNEQFF

J: TRBJ2-4
size: NA
V: TRBV7-3
D: TRBD1
DNA: TGTGCCAGCAGCCGGGGACAGGGGGCTGAAAACATTCAGTACTTC
CDR3: CASSRGQGAENIQYF

J: TRBJ1-2
size: NA
V: TRBV9
D: NA
DNA: TGTGCCAGCAGCGTAGGTCAGGGATATGGCTACACCTTC
CDR3: CASSVGQGYGYTF

J: TRBJ1-4
size: NA
V: TRBV6-1
D: NA
DNA: TGTGCCAGCAGTTATGGGGGCGATCGTGAAAAACTGTTTTTT
CDR3: CASSYGGDREKLFF

J: TRBJ2-7
size: few
V: TRBV12-5
D: TRBD1
DNA: TGTGCTAGTGGTTTGGCCCGGACAGGGCAAAACTACGAGCAGTACTTC
CDR3: CASGLARTGQNYEQYF

J: TRBJ2-7
size: NA
V: TRBV19
D: NA
DNA: TGTGCCAGTAGTAGGAGGCCCTACGAGCAGTACTTC
CDR3: CASSRRPYEQYF

J: TRBJ2-1
size: NA
V: TRBV7-9
D: NA
DNA: TGTGCCAGCAGCGGCCAATTAGGGGGTGAGCAGTTCTTC
CDR3: CASSGQLGGEQFF

J: TRBJ2-5
size: NA
V: TRBV10-3
D: TRBD2
DNA: TGTGCCATCAGTGAGGGGCTAGCGGGGGGCGAGAAGACCCAGTACTTC
CDR3: CAISEGLAGGEKTQYF

J: TRBJ2-1
size: few
V: TRBV5-4
D: TRBD2
DNA: TGTGCCAGCAGCTTGGGCCTAGCGGGAGTTTCCTACAATGAGCAGTTCTTC
CDR3: CASSLGLAGVSYNEQFF

J: TRBJ2-2
size: NA
V: TRBV5-1
D: TRBD2
DNA: TGCGCCAGCAGCGCCGGACTAGCGGGATGGGAAAACGGGGAGCTGTTTTTT
CDR3: CASSAGLAGWENGELFF

J: TRBJ2-1
size: NA
V: TRBV10-1
D: NA
DNA: TGCGCCAGCAGTGAGTCACAGAACAATGAGCAGTTCTTC
CDR3: CASSESQNNEQFF

J: TRBJ1-1
size: NA
V: TRBV28
D: NA
DNA: TGTGCCAGCAGCCCGGCGGGGGGGGACACTGAAGCTTTCTTT
CDR3: CASSPAGGDTEAFF

J: TRBJ2-7
size: NA
V: TRBV6-5
D: TRBD1
DNA: TGTGCCAGCAGGGGGACAGGGGGTTACGACGAGCAGTACTTC
CDR3: CASRGTGGYDEQYF

J: TRBJ2-5
size: NA
V: TRBV7-9
D: TRBD2
DNA: TGTGCCAGCAGGAGACTAGCGGGGGGTCAAGAGACCCAGTACTTC
CDR3: CASRRLAGGQETQYF

J: TRBJ2-1
size: NA
V: TRBV2
D: TRBD2
DNA: TGTGCCAGCAGGGGGGGGTGTGAGCAGTTCTTC
CDR3: CASRGGCEQFF

J: TRBJ2-7
size: NA
V: TRBV23-1
D: TRBD1
DNA: TGCGCCAGCAGTCAAAACCGGACAGGGATTGTGTACGAGCAGTACTTC
CDR3: CASSQNRTGIVYEQYF

J: TRBJ1-4
size: NA
V: TRBV5-5
D: NA
DNA: TGTGCCAGCAGCTTATGGGGGGATCAGGAAAAACTGTTTTTT
CDR3: CASSLWGDQEKLFF

J: TRBJ2-3
size: NA
V: TRBV10-3
D: NA
DNA: TGTGCCATCAGTGAAGAGGTGCCTGAGGATACGCAGTATTTT
CDR3: CAISEEVPEDTQYF